The clone carrying this T cell receptor (beta chain) was picked up a small number of times. Its specificity is not known. This sample is part of a study of cytomegalovirus exposure and HLA in healthy donors. Study-wide results and caveats: A later analysis linked a missense variant in DCLRE1C to the trimming of TCR beta V and J genes.

The primer mix had 60 Vbeta and 13 Jbeta primers. Data came from immunoSEQ multiplex PCR; TCRdb stores just in-frame clones and leaves some out. The sample lists around 190,000 clones; around 80% were seen once. This CDR3 contains 15 residues. The V gene lost 3 bases and the J gene lost 3 bases, with 14 bases spanning the gap. Germline CDR1 is MNHNS and CDR2 is SASEGT. This sequence joins TRBV6-1 and TRBJ1-2, with TRBD1 as a possible D gene (5 bases). Input material: PBMCs. This TCR was sampled from a man aged 18 to 29 in good health and CMV-seronegative. CDR3 protein: CASSDDWRRDYGYTF. In DNA, the CDR3 is TGTGCCAGCAGTGATGATTGGCGCAGGGACTATGGCTACACCTTC.